The TCR beta chain described here comes from a study of identical twins. Study-wide results and caveats: The analysis was cross-sectional rather than longitudinal within donors. Invariant T cells like MAIT and iNKT could partly confound the zero-insertion analyses. Memory repertoires showed no such pattern, whereas abundant cord blood beta clonotypes carried fewer insertions.

This clonotype was seen more than once but under ten times. Its target is unknown. V was clipped by 6 bases and J by 6 bases; unmatched bases: 4. The length of the CDR3 is 12 residues. Looked up from germline, CDR1 is MNHEY and CDR2 is SMNVEV (reference sequence). cDNA molecules carried unique molecular identifiers, and template switching added a universal primer site. TCRdb re-called the 5' RACE reads through MiXCR, storing one row per CDR3 protein. The sample has 350,000 to 450,000 distinct CDR3 sequences; about 18% are singletons. This chain uses TRBV27 with TRBJ2-7; TRBD1 matches at 8 bases. This clonotype was sampled from a man between 50 and 59 years old in good health. The sample was naive T cells sorted from blood. CDR3 region: CASRKTGAEQYF. CDR3 bases: TGTGCCAGCAGAAAGACAGGGGCCGAGCAGTACTTC.